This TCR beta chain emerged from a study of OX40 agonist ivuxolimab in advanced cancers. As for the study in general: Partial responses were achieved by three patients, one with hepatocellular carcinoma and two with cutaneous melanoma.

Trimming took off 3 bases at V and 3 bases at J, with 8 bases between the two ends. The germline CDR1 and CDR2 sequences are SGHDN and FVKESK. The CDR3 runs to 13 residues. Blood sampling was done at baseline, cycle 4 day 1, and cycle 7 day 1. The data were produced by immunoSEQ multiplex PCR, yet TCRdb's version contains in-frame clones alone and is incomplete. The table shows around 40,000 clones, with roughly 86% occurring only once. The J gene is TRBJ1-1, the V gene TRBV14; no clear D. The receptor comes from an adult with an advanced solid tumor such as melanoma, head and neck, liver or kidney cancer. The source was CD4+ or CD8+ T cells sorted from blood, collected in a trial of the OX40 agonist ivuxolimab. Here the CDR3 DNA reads TGTGCCAGCAGCCAGCCGAGGGACACTGAAGCTTTCTTT. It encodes CASSQPRDTEAFF.